A single TCR beta chain is shown here with its context. Its specificity is unknown. A read error is likely, as this CDR3 ends without the conserved phenylalanine or tryptophan. This record belongs to a study of tumor-infiltrating lymphocytes in primary liver carcinoma. Overall study context: Staging of the tumors gave T1-T3 N0M0, with widths of roughly 4.2 to 11 cm. The study, taken as a whole, reports: Tumor tissue displayed a significantly greater top-250-clone fraction than blood (p = 0.039).

Making TCR beta cDNA involved 400 to 600 ng total RNA and a constant-region primer. Each TCR beta library was derived from three nested multiplex PCR rounds that employed slightly modified ARM-PCR. A C-beta reverse primer was combined with TRBV1-TRBV30 forward primers in the first two PCR rounds, and each round had roughly 9 cycles. In TCRdb, the multiplex PCR reads were re-called with MiXCR into one record per CDR3 protein. The sample includes more than 85,000 distinct CDR3 sequences, approximately 82% of them seen just once. This CDR3 region has 16 residues. In germline, CDR1 is SQVTM, CDR2 ANQGSEA. From roughly 21-30 mg of unsorted bulk tissue, DNA and RNA were co-extracted together. Surgery removed the patients' primary liver carcinoma. No treatment had been given to the patients, who were chronically infected with HBV.

The chain joins TRBV29-1 to TRBJ2-7; perhaps TRBD2 as D (6 bases). The material sequenced was liver tumor tissue from sampling region 3. Subset here: tumor region T3, left-lateral pole. This receptor was obtained from a man aged 40-55 years with primary liver carcinoma and hepatitis B virus infection. CDR3 coding DNA: TGCAGCGCCATGACATCTGGGACTGGCACTCCCTACGACCAGTACTCC. It yields the protein CSAMTSGTGTPYDQYS.